This T cell receptor beta chain was found in a study of T cells in Graves' hyperthyroidism and ophthalmopathy. Overall study findings and caveats: With a median lead of 6.5 months before onset, the model predicted ophthalmopathy.

This clonotype was observed a few times. Its target is not known. V lost 0 bases and J lost 2, with 16 bases in between. Germline lookup yields CDR1 MGHRA and CDR2 YSYEKL. The CDR3 spans 17 residues. There were TCR beta CDR3 regions amplified from RNA transcripts. During a first-round RT-PCR of the TCR CDR3, the HTBI primer set was used. TCRdb used MiXCR to reprocess the multiplex PCR reads, holding one entry per CDR3 protein. The data contain around 700,000 distinct CDR3 sequences, 30% to 40% of them seen just once; the ten biggest clones take up more than 25%. The chain combines TRBV4-1 with TRBJ2-5; no reliable D call. This sequence originates from a middle-aged woman with Graves' hyperthyroidism. Sequenced: blood. CDR3 residues: CASSQDSAVRRQETQYF. CDR3 DNA sequence: TGCGCCAGCAGCCAAGATTCGGCTGTCAGGAGACAAGAGACCCAGTACTTC.